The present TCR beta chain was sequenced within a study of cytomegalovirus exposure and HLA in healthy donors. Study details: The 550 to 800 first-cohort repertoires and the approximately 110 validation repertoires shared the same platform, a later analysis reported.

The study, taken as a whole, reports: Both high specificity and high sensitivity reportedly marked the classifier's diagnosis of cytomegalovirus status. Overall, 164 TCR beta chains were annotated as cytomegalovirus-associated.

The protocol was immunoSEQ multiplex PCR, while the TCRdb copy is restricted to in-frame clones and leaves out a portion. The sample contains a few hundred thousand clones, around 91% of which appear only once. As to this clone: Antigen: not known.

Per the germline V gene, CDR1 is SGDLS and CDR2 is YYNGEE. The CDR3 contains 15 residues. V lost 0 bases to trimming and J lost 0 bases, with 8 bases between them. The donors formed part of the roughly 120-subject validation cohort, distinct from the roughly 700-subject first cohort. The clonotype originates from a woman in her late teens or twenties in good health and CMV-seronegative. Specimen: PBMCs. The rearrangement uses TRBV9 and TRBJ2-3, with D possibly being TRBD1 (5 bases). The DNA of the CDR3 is TGTGCCAGCAGCGTAGGACAGACTAGCACAGATACGCAGTATTTT. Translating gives CASSVGQTSTDTQYF.